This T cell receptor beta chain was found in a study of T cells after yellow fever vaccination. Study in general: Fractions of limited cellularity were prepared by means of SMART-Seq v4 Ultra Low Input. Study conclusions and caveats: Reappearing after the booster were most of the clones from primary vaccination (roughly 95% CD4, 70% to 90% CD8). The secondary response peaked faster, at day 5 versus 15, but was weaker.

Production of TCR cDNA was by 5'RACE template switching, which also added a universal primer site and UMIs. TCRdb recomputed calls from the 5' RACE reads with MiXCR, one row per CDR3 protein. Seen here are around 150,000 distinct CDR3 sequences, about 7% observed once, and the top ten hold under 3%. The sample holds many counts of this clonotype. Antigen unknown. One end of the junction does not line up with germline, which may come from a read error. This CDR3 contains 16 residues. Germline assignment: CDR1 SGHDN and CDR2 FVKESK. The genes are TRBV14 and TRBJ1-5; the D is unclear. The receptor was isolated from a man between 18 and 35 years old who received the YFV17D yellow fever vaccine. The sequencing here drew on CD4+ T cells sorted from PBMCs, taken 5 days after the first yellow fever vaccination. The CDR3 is CASSKDDTLTHQPQHF. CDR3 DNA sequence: TGTGCCAGCAGCAAAGACGACACTTTGACCCATCAGCCCCAGCATTTT.